The source of this T cell receptor beta chain is a study of cytomegalovirus exposure and HLA in healthy donors. Study results and caveats: After further analysis at a later stage, 16,951 TCR beta sequences were associated with HLA alleles at 0.05 false discovery rate.

60 Vbeta and 13 Jbeta primers were used in PCR. Sequencing used immunoSEQ multiplex PCR; TCRdb keeps in-frame clones, though not all of them. Of under 85,000 clones in the sample, roughly 75% were seen once. Each of the donors was a healthy bone marrow donor. The ends were cut back, 5 bases at V and 4 bases at J, with 12 bases in the middle. The CDR3 loop spans 14 amino acids. Germline-derived CDR1 and CDR2 are SGHTA and FQGNSA. As for this clone: Its antigen is currently unknown.

This sequence joins TRBV7-2 and TRBJ2-1, with D uncertain. Source material: PBMCs. This sequence was found in a woman younger than 45 in good health and CMV-seronegative. The CDR3 region has the DNA TGTGCCAGCAGCGTCCCGGGTATATACAATGAGCAGTTCTTC. Its protein product is CASSVPGIYNEQFF.